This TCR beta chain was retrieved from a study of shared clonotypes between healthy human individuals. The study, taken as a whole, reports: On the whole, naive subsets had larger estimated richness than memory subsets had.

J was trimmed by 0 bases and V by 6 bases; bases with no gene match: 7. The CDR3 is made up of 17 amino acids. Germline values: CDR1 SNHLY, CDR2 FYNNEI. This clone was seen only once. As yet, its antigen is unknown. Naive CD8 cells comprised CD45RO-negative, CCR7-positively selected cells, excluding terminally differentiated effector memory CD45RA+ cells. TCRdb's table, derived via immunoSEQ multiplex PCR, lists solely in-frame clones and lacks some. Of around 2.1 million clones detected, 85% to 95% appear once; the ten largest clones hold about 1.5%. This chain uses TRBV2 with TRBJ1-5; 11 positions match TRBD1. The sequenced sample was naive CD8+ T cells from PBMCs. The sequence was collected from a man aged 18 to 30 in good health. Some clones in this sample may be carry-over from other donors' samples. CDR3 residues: CASRAGTGGDSNQPQHF. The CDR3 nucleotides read TGTGCCAGCAGAGCCGGGACAGGGGGAGATAGCAATCAGCCCCAGCATTTT.